The rows below give T cell receptor beta chains drawn from one sample of a study of cytomegalovirus exposure and HLA in healthy donors. Data came from immunoSEQ multiplex PCR; TCRdb stores just in-frame clones and leaves some out. The sample consists of 100,000 to 120,000 clones, about 78% of them appearing once. The sample comprised PBMCs. The receptors were sampled from a man aged 30-40 years in good health and CMV-seronegative. Both conserved end residues are part of each CDR3. The D gene is left open where the match is weak. The size entry is marked missing in some rows and otherwise reads once, few, many or a size class.

TRBJ1-2 12 NA TRBV19 NA CASSTGVQGYTF TGTGCCAGTTCGACCGGGGTGCAAGGCTACACCTTC
TRBJ1-2 15 NA TRBV29-1 NA CSVLAGGTSIDGYTF TGCAGCGTTCTAGCGGGAGGGACTTCTATCGACGGCTACACCTTC
TRBJ2-7 12 once TRBV30 NA CAWSAQGSEQYF TGTGCCTGGAGCGCCCAGGGTAGCGAGCAGTACTTC
TRBJ1-1 15 NA TRBV10-3 NA CAISGAPGVRAEAFF TGTGCCATCAGTGGGGCCCCCGGGGTACGGGCTGAAGCTTTCTTT
TRBJ1-2 13 NA TRBV19 TRBD1 CASRTGGRYGYTF TGTGCCAGTAGGACAGGGGGCAGGTATGGCTACACCTTC
TRBJ2-3 17 NA TRBV19 TRBD2 CASSVPGLAGGRDTQYF TGTGCCAGTAGTGTACCGGGACTAGCGGGAGGGCGAGATACGCAGTATTTT
TRBJ1-1 16 NA TRBV7-2 NA CASSLSGGLLNTEAFF TGTGCCAGCAGCTTAAGCGGGGGACTATTGAACACTGAAGCTTTCTTT
TRBJ2-3 15 few TRBV9 NA CASSVSPGVTDTQYF TGTGCCAGCAGCGTATCTCCGGGAGTTACAGATACGCAGTATTTT
TRBJ2-7 12 NA TRBV7-2 TRBD2 CASSSGGAEQYF TGTGCCAGCAGCTCGGGGGGTGCCGAGCAGTACTTC
TRBJ1-5 15 few TRBV4-3 TRBD1 CASSDNRGSNQPQHF TGCGCCAGCAGCGACAACAGGGGAAGCAATCAGCCCCAGCATTTT
TRBJ1-1 15 few TRBV2 TRBD1 CASSELRGGWTEAFF TGTGCCAGCAGTGAACTAAGAGGGGGCTGGACTGAAGCTTTCTTT
TRBJ2-6 15 NA TRBV4-3 NA CASSDYGAGANVLTF TGCGCCAGCAGCGACTACGGCGCTGGGGCCAACGTCCTGACTTTC
TRBJ2-5 15 NA TRBV11-3 NA CASSPRAGSGETQYF TGTGCCAGCAGCCCTCGTGCGGGCTCGGGAGAGACCCAGTACTTC
TRBJ2-3 14 NA TRBV4-3 TRBD2 CATSSGATGDTQYF TGCGCCACCTCTAGCGGGGCCACGGGGGATACGCAGTATTTT
TRBJ1-5 15 NA TRBV4-3 NA CASRKDINSNQPQHF TGCGCCAGCAGAAAGGACATCAATAGCAATCAGCCCCAGCATTTT
TRBJ1-5 16 NA TRBV5-5 TRBD1 CASSTQPGTGGQPQHF TGTGCCAGCAGCACCCAGCCCGGGACAGGGGGTCAGCCCCAGCATTTT
TRBJ2-3 16 once TRBV4-3 NA CASSQLIFGGTDTQYF TGCGCCAGCAGTCAGCTAATTTTCGGGGGTACAGATACGCAGTATTTT
TRBJ1-1 15 once TRBV19 NA CASSIESRANTEAFF TGTGCCAGTAGTATAGAGAGCAGGGCGAACACTGAAGCTTTCTTT